The rows below give T cell receptor beta chains drawn from one sample of a study of blood T cells in healthy people across ages. TCRdb processed the 5' RACE reads anew with MiXCR; each CDR3 protein has one entry. The sample yields about 570,000 distinct CDR3 sequences, about 26% seen once. The sample consisted of blood. These receptors all come from a woman aged 70 to 79 in good health. The CDR3 runs from the conserved cysteine through the conserved F or W. The order of the fields is clone size, J gene, D gene, V gene, CDR3 length, CDR3 DNA, CDR3 protein. The D gene is left open where the match is weak. Where a row states a size, it is once, few, many or the class of an expanded clone; other rows omit it.

>.|TRBJ2-7|TRBD1|TRBV25-1|14
TGTGCCAGCAGGGAGACAGGGGCACCCTACGAGCAGTACTTC
CASRETGAPYEQYF
>.|TRBJ2-5|TRBD1|TRBV29-1|13
TGCAGCGTTGAGGTGGACAGGGGAGAGACCCAGTACTTC
CSVEVDRGETQYF
>few|TRBJ1-1|.|TRBV30|13
TGTGCCTGGAGTATAAAAGGGGAGGGGAAAGCTTTCTTT
CAWSIKGEGKAFF
>many|TRBJ2-5|TRBD1|TRBV30|15
TGTGCCTGGAGTGAGGGACAGGGGATTTGGGAGACCCAGTACTTC
CAWSEGQGIWETQYF
>.|TRBJ2-3|.|TRBV6-2/TRBV6-3|16
TGTGCCAGCAGTTACGTCGTGGGGGCCCTGGGAGATACGCAGTATTTT
CASSYVVGALGDTQYF
>.|TRBJ1-1|TRBD1|TRBV7-6|13
TGTGCCAGCAGCCCAACTCAGGACAGGGGAGCTTTCTTT
CASSPTQDRGAFF
>.|TRBJ1-5|.|TRBV20-1|16
TGCAGTGCTAGGGGTAGAGGGAGAGAAAGCACTCAGCCCCAGCATTTT
CSARGRGRESTQPQHF
>.|TRBJ2-3|.|TRBV5-1|17
TGCGCCAGCAGCTTGCCCCCTAGTCGAGGGTCGAAAGATACGCAGTATTTT
CASSLPPSRGSKDTQYF
>few|TRBJ2-3|TRBD2|TRBV7-8|16
TGTGCCAGCAGCTTAGTCCGGACTAGGCGCACAGATACGCAGTATTTT
CASSLVRTRRTDTQYF
>once|TRBJ2-7|TRBD1|TRBV12-3/TRBV12-4|15
TGTGCCAGCAGTCGGGACAGGGCGAGAGCCTACGAGCAGTACTTC
CASSRDRARAYEQYF
>.|TRBJ1-3|.|TRBV28|14
TGTGCCAGCAGTTTAACAGAAATTGGAAACACCATATATTTT
CASSLTEIGNTIYF
>few|TRBJ1-2|.|TRBV7-3|11
TGTGCCAGCAGCTCGGTGTTTGGCTACACCTTC
CASSSVFGYTF
>.|TRBJ1-2|.|TRBV3-1|11
TGTGCCAGCAGCGGAACAGGGACCTACACCTTC
CASSGTGTYTF
>few|TRBJ2-1|TRBD2|TRBV6-1|16
TGTGCCAGCAGCCGCGGGGGGCTAGCGGGGGTAAATGAGCAGTTCTTC
CASSRGGLAGVNEQFF
>few|TRBJ1-2|.|TRBV6-5|13
TGTGCCAGCAGTCCCGGACGGAACTATGGCTACACCTTC
CASSPGRNYGYTF
>.|TRBJ1-5|.|TRBV9|16
TGTGCCAGCAGCGGATCCGGGGGCATCGGCAATCAGCCCCAGCATTTT
CASSGSGGIGNQPQHF
>few|TRBJ1-6|.|TRBV6-5|13
TGTGCCAGCAGTCAGAACTATAATTCACCCCTCCACTTT
CASSQNYNSPLHF
>.|TRBJ2-1|TRBD2|TRBV4-3|15
TGCGCCAGCAGCCCGATGATAGCGGGGGCTGGTGAGCAGTTCTTC
CASSPMIAGAGEQFF
>few|TRBJ2-5|.|TRBV7-2|16
TGTGCCAGCAGCTTGGGGGCTATCCGGGTTTGGGAGACCCAGTACTTC
CASSLGAIRVWETQYF
>.|TRBJ2-1|TRBD2|TRBV15|15
TGTGCCACCAGATTTGGACTAGCGGGGCGGAATGAGCAGTTCTTC
CATRFGLAGRNEQFF
>few|TRBJ2-7|TRBD1|TRBV7-2|14
TGTGCCAGCAGCCAACAGGGGGTAAATAGTAGGCAGTACTTC
CASSQQGVNSRQYF
>.|TRBJ2-3|.|TRBV11-1|14
TGTGCCAGCAGCTTAGAGTCGTCTGTAGATACGCAGTATTTT
CASSLESSVDTQYF
>few|TRBJ1-3|.|TRBV6-1|15
TGTGCCAGCAGTGATTATGGGGGCAGCGGAAACACCATATATTTT
CASSDYGGSGNTIYF
>few|TRBJ2-5|.|TRBV2|14
TGTGCCATTTCGGGACGGGGGTACCAAGAGACCCAGTACTTC
CAISGRGYQETQYF
>.|TRBJ1-1|.|TRBV5-1|14
TGCGCCAGCAGCAAGGGACCGGGGAACACTGAAGCTTTCTTT
CASSKGPGNTEAFF
>few|TRBJ1-4|.|TRBV18|14
TGTGCCGGCTCACCACCCAGGGATGAGGTAAAACTGTTTTTT
CAGSPPRDEVKLFF
>few|TRBJ2-7|.|TRBV27|20
TGTGCCAGCAGTATGACGACAGGACCAAAGAGAGGAATAAACACCTACGAGCAGTACTTC
CASSMTTGPKRGINTYEQYF
>.|TRBJ1-1|.|TRBV15|17
TGTGCCACCAGCAGAGTTCCACGGGCAGGGTTCCCGACTGAAGCTTTCTTT
CATSRVPRAGFPTEAFF
>.|TRBJ2-1|TRBD2|TRBV7-2|13
TGTGCCAGCAGCTCGACTAGCAACAATGAGCAGTTCTTC
CASSSTSNNEQFF
>.|TRBJ2-1|TRBD1|TRBV27|17
TGTGCCAGCAGCCCAGAGGCAGGACAGGGGATTTACAATGAGCAGTTCTTC
CASSPEAGQGIYNEQFF
>few|TRBJ2-7|TRBD2|TRBV7-3|18
TGTGCCAGCAGCATACAACACGGACTAGCGGGAGCAGGGGGCGAGCAGTACTTC
CASSIQHGLAGAGGEQYF
>few|TRBJ1-6|TRBD1|TRBV5-1|14
TGCGCCAGCACCTTGGGACAGGGGAATTCACCCCTCCACTTT
CASTLGQGNSPLHF
>.|TRBJ2-7|.|TRBV27|15
TGTGCCAGCAGTAATACACAGAGGGTATCGTACGAGCAGTACTTC
CASSNTQRVSYEQYF
>.|TRBJ1-2|.|TRBV12-3/TRBV12-4|15
TGTGCCAGCAGATCCGATTCGGGGGCGAACTATAGCTACACCTTC
CASRSDSGANYSYTF
>few|TRBJ1-5|.|TRBV7-9|13
TGTGCCAGCAGCTTATTTGAAGACCAGCCCCAGCATTTT
CASSLFEDQPQHF
>.|TRBJ2-2|.|TRBV5-1|14
TGCGCCAGCAGCGAGTCGGCCAACACCGGGGAGCTGTTTTTT
CASSESANTGELFF
>few|TRBJ1-1|.|TRBV5-1|16
TGCGCCAGCAGCTTCAACCTCGGACAGCAGAACACTGAAGCTTTCTTT
CASSFNLGQQNTEAFF
>few|TRBJ2-1|.|TRBV11-1|15
TGTGCCAGCAGTCTAGCAAGGTGGCAGGGCAATGAGCAGTTCTTC
CASSLARWQGNEQFF
>.|TRBJ2-5|.|TRBV5-1|17
TGCGCCAGCAGCTCCGGGGTCGGGGGATCAATCCAAGAGACCCAGTACTTC
CASSSGVGGSIQETQYF
>few|TRBJ2-5|TRBD2|TRBV7-3|17
TGTGCCAGCAGCTCTAGTAGGGCTAGCGGATCCCAAGAGACCCAGTACTTC
CASSSSRASGSQETQYF
>few|TRBJ2-1|.|TRBV11-2|15
TGTGCCAGCAGCTTAACCTCTAACTCCTACAATGAGCAGTTCTTC
CASSLTSNSYNEQFF
>.|TRBJ1-1|TRBD1|TRBV6-5|15
TGTGCCAGCAGTCAAGGAGGGACAGGGGGCACTGAAGCTTTCTTT
CASSQGGTGGTEAFF
>few|TRBJ2-1|.|TRBV4-1|16
TGCGCCAGCAGCCAAGATACGGGGCGCGCCAACAATGAGCAGTTCTTC
CASSQDTGRANNEQFF
>.|TRBJ1-2|.|TRBV7-9|15
TGTGCCAGCAGCTTAGGAGAGGGAGCTAACTATGGCTACACCTTC
CASSLGEGANYGYTF
>.|TRBJ1-2|TRBD1|TRBV5-1|16
TGCGCCAGCAGCCGGGGACAGGGGGCGCGAGACTATGGCTGCACCTTC
CASSRGQGARDYGCTF
>few|TRBJ2-3|TRBD2|TRBV29-1|17
TGCAGCGTTGGGCCACCTGGGATTAGCGGGGGCACAGATACGCAGTATTTT
CSVGPPGISGGTDTQYF
>.|TRBJ1-2|.|TRBV5-6|16
TGTGCCAGCAGCTTGATTCGGGCAGGGACTAACTATGGCTACACCTTC
CASSLIRAGTNYGYTF
>.|TRBJ2-2|.|TRBV12-3/TRBV12-4|13
TGTGCCAGCAGTTTTAATTCCCTAGGGGAGCTGTTTTTT
CASSFNSLGELFF
>few|TRBJ2-1|TRBD2|TRBV7-9|13
TGTGCCAGCAGCTTAATTCTGGGGACTAGCGAGTTCTTC
CASSLILGTSEFF
>few|TRBJ1-4|TRBD1|TRBV10-3|13
TGTGCCATTGCCCAGGGGGCCGATGAAAAACTGTTTTTT
CAIAQGADEKLFF
>.|TRBJ1-4|.|TRBV5-1|13
TGCGCCAGCAGCTTGCGGGGGTACGAAAAACTGTTTTTT
CASSLRGYEKLFF
>few|TRBJ2-5|.|TRBV4-2|14
TGTGCCAGCAGCCAAGTGGGTACCGGTCAGACCCAGTACTTC
CASSQVGTGQTQYF
>.|TRBJ1-1|.|TRBV4-3|13
TGCGCCAGCAGCCAAGATATGGACCTACAAGCTTTCTTT
CASSQDMDLQAFF